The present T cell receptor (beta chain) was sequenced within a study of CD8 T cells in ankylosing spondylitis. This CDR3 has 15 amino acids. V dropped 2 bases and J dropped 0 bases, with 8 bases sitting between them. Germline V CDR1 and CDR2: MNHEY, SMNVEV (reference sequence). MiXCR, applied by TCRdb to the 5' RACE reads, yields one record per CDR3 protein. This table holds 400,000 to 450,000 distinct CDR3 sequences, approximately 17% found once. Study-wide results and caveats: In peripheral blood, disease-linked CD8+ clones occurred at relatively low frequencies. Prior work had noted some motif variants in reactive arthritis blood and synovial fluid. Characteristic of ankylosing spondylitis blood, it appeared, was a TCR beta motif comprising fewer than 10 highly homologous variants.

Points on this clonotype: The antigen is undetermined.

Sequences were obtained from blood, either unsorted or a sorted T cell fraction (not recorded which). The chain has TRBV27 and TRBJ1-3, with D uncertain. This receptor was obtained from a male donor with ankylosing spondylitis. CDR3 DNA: TGTGCCAGCAGTTTAAATTGGGGCTCTGGAAACACCATATATTTT. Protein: CASSLNWGSGNTIYF.